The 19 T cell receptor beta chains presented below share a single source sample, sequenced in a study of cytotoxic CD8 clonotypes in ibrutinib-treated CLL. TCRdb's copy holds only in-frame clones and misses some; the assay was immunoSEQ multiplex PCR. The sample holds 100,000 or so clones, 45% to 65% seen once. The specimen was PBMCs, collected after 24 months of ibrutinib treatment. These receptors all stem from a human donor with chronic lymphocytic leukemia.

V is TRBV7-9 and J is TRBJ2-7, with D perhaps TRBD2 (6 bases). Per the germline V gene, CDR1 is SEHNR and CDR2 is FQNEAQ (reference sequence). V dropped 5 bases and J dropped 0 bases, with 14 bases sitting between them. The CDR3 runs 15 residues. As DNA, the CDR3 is TGTGCCAGCAGCCCAGGTGGGACTGCCTCCTACGAGCAGTACTTC. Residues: CASSPGGTASYEQYF.

CDR3 bases: TGTGCCAGCAGGGGGACTAGCACAGATACGCAGTATTTT. It is translated as CASRGTSTDTQYF. The rearrangement joins TRBV2 to TRBJ2-3; weak D call: TRBD2 (6 bases). The CDR3 is made up of 13 amino acids. Germline V gene sequence: CDR1 SNHLY, CDR2 FYNNEI. The V and J ends lost 6 bases and 0 bases respectively, with 7 bases between them.

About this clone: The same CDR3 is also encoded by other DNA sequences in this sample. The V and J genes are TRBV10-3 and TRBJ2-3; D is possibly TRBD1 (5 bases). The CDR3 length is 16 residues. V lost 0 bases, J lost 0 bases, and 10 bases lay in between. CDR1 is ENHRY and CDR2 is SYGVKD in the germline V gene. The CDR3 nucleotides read TGTGCCATCAGTGAGTCTAGGGGTACTAGCACAGATACGCAGTATTTT. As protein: CAISESRGTSTDTQYF.

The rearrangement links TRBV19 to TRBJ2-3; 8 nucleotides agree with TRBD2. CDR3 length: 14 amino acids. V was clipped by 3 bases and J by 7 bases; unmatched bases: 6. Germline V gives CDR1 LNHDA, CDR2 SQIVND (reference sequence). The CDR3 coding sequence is TGTGCCAGTAGTATTAGCGGGGTTCAAAATACGCAGTATTTT. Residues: CASSISGVQNTQYF.

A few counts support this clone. CDR3 residues: CAWTETDPFKAKNLWDEQYF. The DNA for the CDR3 is TGTGCCTGGACCGAAACCGACCCGTTTAAGGCTAAGAATCTTTGGGACGAGCAGTACTTC. The chain links TRBV30 to TRBJ2-7, with unresolved D. Trimming shortened V by 4 bases and J by 5 bases, and 36 bases separated the two germline ends. The CDR3 length is 20 residues. Germline CDR1 GTSNPN, CDR2 SVGIG (reference sequence).

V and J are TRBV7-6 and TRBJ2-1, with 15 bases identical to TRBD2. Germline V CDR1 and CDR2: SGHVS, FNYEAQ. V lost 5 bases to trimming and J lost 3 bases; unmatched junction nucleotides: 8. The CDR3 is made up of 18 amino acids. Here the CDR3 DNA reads TGTGCCAGCAGCCCCGGGACTAGCGGGGGGCGAGGCTACAATGAGCAGTTCTTC. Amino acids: CASSPGTSGGRGYNEQFF.

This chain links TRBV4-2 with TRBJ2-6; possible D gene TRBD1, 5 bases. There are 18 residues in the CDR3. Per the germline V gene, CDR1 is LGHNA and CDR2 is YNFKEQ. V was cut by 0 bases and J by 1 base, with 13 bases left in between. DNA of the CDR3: TGTGCCAGCAGCCAAGAACAGGCTCGAACATCTGGGGCCAACGTCCTGACTTTC. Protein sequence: CASSQEQARTSGANVLTF.

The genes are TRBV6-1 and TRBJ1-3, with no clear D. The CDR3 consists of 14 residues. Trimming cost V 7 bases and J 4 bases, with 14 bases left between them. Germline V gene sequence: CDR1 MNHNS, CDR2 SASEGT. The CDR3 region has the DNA TGTGCCAGCAACGGCGGTGGGTCCGGAAACACCATATATTTT. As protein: CASNGGGSGNTIYF.

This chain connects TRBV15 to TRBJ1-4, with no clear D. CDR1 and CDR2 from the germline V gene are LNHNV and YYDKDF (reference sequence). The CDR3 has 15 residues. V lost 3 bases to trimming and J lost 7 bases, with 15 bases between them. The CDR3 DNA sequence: TGTGCCACCAGCAGCCGGACTGCGCGGGGTGAAAAACTGTTTTTT. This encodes CATSSRTARGEKLFF.

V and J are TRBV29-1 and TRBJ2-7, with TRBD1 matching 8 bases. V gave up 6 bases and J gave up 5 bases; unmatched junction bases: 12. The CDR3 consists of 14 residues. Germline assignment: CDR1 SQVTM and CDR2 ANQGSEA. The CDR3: CSVTRDRPRDEQYF. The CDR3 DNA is TGCAGCGTCACCCGGGACAGGCCGAGGGACGAGCAGTACTTC.

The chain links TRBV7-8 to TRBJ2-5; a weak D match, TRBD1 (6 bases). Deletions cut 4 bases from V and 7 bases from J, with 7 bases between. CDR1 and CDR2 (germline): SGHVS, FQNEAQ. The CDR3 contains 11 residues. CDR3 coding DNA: TGTGCCAGCAGCTCAGGGGTGACCCAGTACTTC. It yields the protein CASSSGVTQYF.

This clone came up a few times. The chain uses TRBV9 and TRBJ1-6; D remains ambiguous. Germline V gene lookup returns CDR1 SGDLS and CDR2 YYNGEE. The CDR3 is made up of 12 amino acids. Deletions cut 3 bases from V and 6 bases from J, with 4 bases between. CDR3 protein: CASSAINSPLHF. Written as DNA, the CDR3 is TGTGCCAGCAGCGCGATTAATTCACCCCTCCACTTT.

CDR3: CASSVDGQGINTIYF. CDR3 DNA: TGTGCCAGCAGCGTTGATGGACAGGGGATCAACACCATATATTTT. The rearrangement uses TRBV9 and TRBJ1-3; 9 nucleotides match TRBD1. Germline trimming cut 2 bases from V and 7 bases from J; bases unmatched to any gene: 7. Per germline, CDR1 SGDLS and CDR2 YYNGEE. This CDR3 comprises 15 residues. Drawing the rest from reference TRBV9 and TRBJ1-3, the complete variable domain is DSGVTQTPKHLITATGQRVTLRCSPRSGDLSVYWYQQSLDQGLQFLIQYYNGEERAKGNILERFSAQQFPDLHSELNLSSLELGDSALYFCASSVDGQGINTIYFGEGSWLTVV.

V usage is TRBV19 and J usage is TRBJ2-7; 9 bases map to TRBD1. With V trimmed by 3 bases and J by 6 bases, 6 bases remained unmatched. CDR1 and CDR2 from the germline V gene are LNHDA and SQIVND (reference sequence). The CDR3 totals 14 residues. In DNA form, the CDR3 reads TGTGCCAGTAGTATCGGACAGGGGAGGTCCGAGCAGTACTTC. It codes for CASSIGQGRSEQYF.

The CDR3 region has the DNA TGTGCCAGCAGCAGAGGGACAGGGTTGAACACCGGGGAGCTGTTTTTT. Encoded protein: CASSRGTGLNTGELFF. This chain uses TRBV7-9 with TRBJ2-2; TRBD1 matches 9 bases. CDR3 size: 16 residues. V was pared by 5 bases and J by 1 base, with 5 bases of the junction left unmatched. Germline CDR1 is SEHNR and CDR2 is FQNEAQ (reference sequence).

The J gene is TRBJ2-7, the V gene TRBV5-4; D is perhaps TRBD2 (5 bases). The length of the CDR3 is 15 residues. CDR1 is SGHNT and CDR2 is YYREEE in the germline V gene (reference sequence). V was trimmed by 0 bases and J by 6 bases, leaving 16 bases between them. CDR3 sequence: CASSLGEIRPTEQYF. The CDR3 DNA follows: TGTGCCAGCAGCTTGGGGGAGATACGACCCACCGAGCAGTACTTC.

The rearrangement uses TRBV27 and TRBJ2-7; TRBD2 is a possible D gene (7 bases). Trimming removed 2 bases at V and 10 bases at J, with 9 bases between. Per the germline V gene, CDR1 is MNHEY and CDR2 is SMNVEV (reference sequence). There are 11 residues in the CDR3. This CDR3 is CASSLGGAQYF. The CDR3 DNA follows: TGTGCCAGCAGTTTAGGGGGGGCTCAGTACTTC.

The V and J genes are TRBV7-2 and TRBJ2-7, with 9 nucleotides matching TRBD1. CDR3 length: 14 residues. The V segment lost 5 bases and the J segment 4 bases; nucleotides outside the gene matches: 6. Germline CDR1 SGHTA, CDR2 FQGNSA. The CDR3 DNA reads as TGTGCCAGCAGCACAACAGGGGGCAGGTACGAGCAGTACTTC. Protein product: CASSTTGGRYEQYF. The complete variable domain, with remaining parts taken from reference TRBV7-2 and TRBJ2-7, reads GAGVSQSPSNKVTEKGKDVELRCDPISGHTALYWYRQSLGQGLEFLIYFQGNSAPDKSGLPSDRFSAERTGGSVSTLTIQRTQQEDSAVYLCASSTTGGRYEQYFGPGTRLTVT.

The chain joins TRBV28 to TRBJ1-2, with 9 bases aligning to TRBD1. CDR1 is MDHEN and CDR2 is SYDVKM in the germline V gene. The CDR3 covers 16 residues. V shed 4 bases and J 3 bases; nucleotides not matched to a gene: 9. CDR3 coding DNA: TGTGCCAGCAGTTCGCCTGACAGGGGGAGGGACTATGGCTACACCTTC. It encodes CASSSPDRGRDYGYTF.